The entry below describes one T cell receptor beta chain. Germline assignment: CDR1 MNHEY and CDR2 SMNVEV (reference sequence). The CDR3 has 14 residues. The V end lost 8 bases, the J end lost 2 bases, and 16 bases lay between the germline ends. These data belong to a study of blood T cell repertoires in COVID-19. Study background: The United States, Italy and Spain supplied acute and convalescent COVID-19 samples. The cDNA or gDNA used as material had been derived from T cells, B-cell-depleted T cells, or PBMCs.

In the original workflow: By means of reference gene primer amplification, nucleated cell counts were estimated. Produced via immunoSEQ multiplex PCR; TCRdb's table is partial and in-frame only. V and J calls and clone size are those listed in that table; D and trimming were worked out from the DNA. Altogether approximately 45,000 clones are present, around three quarters being singletons, with the ten largest covering approximately 60%. This clonotype originated in a man older than 75 with acute or convalescent COVID-19. The source material was peripheral blood. The chain employs TRBV27 and TRBJ2-7; maybe TRBD1 (6 bases). DNA for the CDR3: TGTGCCAGCCAACCAGTACAGGGACCCTACGAGCAGTACTTC. Amino acid sequence: CASQPVQGPYEQYF.